This T cell receptor (beta chain) was found in a study of tumor-infiltrating lymphocytes in primary liver carcinoma. Broader study findings: Pairs of tumor regions overlapped more than tumor-adjacent and tumor-blood pairs did.

Investigators took RNA and DNA out together from about 20-30 mg of unsorted bulk tissue. There are 14 residues in the CDR3. In regard to this clonotype: Its antigen is not identified. The junction differs from germline at one of its ends, possibly a read error.

TCR beta cDNA was reverse-transcribed from roughly 520 ng of total RNA. The reaction used a constant-region primer and ProtoScript II reverse transcriptase. Construction of TCR beta libraries relied on three successive nested multiplex PCR rounds employing slightly modified ARM-PCR. Forward primers for TRBV1-TRBV30 and a C-beta reverse primer served the first two PCR rounds, at about 9 cycles each. TCRdb fed the multiplex PCR reads into MiXCR, producing one record per CDR3 protein. The sample includes about 54,000 distinct CDR3 sequences, over 65% of them seen just once. The V gene is TRBV12-3 or TRBV12-4, the J gene TRBJ2-1; 8 bases map to TRBD2. The sequenced material came from liver tumor tissue from sampling region 2. Regarding subset: tumor region T2, inferior pole. This clonotype was sampled from a man aged 40-49 years with primary liver carcinoma and hepatitis B virus infection. Here the CDR3 DNA reads TGTGGCAGCAGTATAGGGGCGGGGGGCGATGAGCAGTTCTTC. Amino acids: CGSSIGAGGDEQFF.